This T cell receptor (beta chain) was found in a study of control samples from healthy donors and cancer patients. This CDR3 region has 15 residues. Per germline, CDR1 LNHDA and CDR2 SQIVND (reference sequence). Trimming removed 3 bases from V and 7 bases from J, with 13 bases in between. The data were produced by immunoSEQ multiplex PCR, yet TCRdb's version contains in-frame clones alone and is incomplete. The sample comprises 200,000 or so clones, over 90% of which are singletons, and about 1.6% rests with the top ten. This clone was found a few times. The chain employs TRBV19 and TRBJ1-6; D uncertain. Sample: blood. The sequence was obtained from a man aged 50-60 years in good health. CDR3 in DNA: TGTGCCAGTAGTATTAATGGTTTTCGGAATTCACCCCTCCACTTT. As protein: CASSINGFRNSPLHF.